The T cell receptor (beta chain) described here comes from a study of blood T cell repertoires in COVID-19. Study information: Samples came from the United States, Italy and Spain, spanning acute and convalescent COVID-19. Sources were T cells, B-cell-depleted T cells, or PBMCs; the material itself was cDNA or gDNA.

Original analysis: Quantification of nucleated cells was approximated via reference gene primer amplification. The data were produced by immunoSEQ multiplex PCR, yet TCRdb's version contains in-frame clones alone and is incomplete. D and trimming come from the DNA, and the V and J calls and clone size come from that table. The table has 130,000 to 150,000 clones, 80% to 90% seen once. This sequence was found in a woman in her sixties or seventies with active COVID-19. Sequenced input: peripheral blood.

CDR3 loop: CASSEGLAFTYEQYF. CDR3 DNA sequence: TGTGCCAGCAGTGAGGGACTAGCGTTCACCTACGAGCAGTACTTC. This rearrangement joins TRBV6-1 to TRBJ2-7; 10 bases fit TRBD2. The CDR3 runs 15 residues. V gave up 3 bases and J gave up 2 bases; unmatched junction bases: 4. Germline V CDR1 and CDR2: MNHNS, SASEGT.